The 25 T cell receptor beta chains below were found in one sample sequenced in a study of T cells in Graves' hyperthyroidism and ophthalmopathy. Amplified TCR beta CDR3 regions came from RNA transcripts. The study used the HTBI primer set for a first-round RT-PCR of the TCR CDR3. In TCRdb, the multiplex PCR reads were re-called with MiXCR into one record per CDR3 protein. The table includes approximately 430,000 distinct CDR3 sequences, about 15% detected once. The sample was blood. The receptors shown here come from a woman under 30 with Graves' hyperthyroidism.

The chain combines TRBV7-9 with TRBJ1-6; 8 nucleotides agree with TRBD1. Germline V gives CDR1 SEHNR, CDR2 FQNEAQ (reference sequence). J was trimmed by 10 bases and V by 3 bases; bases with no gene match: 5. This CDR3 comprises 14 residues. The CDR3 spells CASSFGQGGSPLHF. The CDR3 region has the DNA TGTGCCAGCAGCTTCGGACAGGGAGGGTCACCCCTCCACTTT.

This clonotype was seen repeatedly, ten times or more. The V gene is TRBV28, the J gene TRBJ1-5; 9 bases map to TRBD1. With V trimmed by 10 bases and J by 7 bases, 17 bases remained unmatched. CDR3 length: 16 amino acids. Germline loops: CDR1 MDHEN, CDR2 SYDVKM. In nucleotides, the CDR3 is TGTGCCACCCACGGAGGATCGACAGGGGGTAACCAGCCCCAGCATTTT. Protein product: CATHGGSTGGNQPQHF. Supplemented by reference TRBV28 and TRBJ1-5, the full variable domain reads DVKVTQSSRYLVKRTGEKVFLECVQDMDHENMFWYRQDPGLGLRLIYFSYDVKMKEKGDIPEGYSVSREKKERFSLILESASTNQTSMYLCATHGGSTGGNQPQHFGDGTRLSIL.

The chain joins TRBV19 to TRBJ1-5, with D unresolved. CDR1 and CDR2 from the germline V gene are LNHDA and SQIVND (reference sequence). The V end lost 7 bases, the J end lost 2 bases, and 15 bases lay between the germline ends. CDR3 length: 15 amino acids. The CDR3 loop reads CASNPDGEGNQPQHF. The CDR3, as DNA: TGTGCCAGTAACCCCGACGGGGAGGGCAATCAGCCCCAGCATTTT.

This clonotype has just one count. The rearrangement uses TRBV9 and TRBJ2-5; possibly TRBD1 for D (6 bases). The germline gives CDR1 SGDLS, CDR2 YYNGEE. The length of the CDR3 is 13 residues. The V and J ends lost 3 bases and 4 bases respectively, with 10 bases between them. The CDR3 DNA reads TGTGCCAGCAGCGGGGGGCGGGTAGAGACCCAGTACTTC. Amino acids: CASSGGRVETQYF.

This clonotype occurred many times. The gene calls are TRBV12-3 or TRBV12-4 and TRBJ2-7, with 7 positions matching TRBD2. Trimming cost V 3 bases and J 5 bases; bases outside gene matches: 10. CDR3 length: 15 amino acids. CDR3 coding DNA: TGTGCCAGCAGTTTGAGGCAGGCGGGGGTAGACGAGCAGTACTTC. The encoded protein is CASSLRQAGVDEQYF.

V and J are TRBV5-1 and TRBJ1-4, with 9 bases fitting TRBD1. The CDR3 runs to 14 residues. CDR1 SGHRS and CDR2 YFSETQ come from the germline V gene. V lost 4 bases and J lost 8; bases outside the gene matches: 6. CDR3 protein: CASSGITGGEKLFF. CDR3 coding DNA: TGCGCCAGCAGCGGCATCACAGGGGGCGAAAAACTGTTTTTT.

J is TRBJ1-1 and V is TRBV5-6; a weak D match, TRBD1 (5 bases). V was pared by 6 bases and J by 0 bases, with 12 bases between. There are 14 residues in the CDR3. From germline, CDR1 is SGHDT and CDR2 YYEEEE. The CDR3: CASMGTAMNTEAFF. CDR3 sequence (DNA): TGTGCCAGCATGGGGACGGCCATGAACACTGAAGCTTTCTTT.

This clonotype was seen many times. The CDR3 DNA reads TGTGCTAGTGGTTTGGAGTTCTGGGCGGGAGCCAGCATCAGCACAGATACGCAGTATTTT. The encoded protein is CASGLEFWAGASISTDTQYF. The rearrangement uses TRBV12-5 and TRBJ2-3; TRBD2 matches 7 bases. V was pared by 1 base and J by 0 bases, with 16 bases of the junction left unmatched. The CDR3 extends over 20 amino acids. Germline V gene lookup returns CDR1 LGHNT and CDR2 FRNRAP.

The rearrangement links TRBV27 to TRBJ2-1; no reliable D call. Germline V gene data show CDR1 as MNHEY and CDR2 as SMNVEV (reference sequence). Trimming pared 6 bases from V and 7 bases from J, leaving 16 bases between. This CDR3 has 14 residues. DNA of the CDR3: TGTGCCAGCAGACGGAGTGATGGTTGGAATGAGCAGTTCTTC. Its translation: CASRRSDGWNEQFF.

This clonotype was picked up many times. CDR3 DNA sequence: TGTGCCACCAGGCGCGGGGCGAACACCGGGGAGCTGTTTTTT. This encodes CATRRGANTGELFF. The rearrangement links TRBV2 to TRBJ2-2, with a tentative D call TRBD2 (6 bases). The germline V gene has CDR1 SNHLY and CDR2 FYNNEI. CDR3 length equals 14 residues. Trimming shortened V by 10 bases and J by 0 bases, and 12 bases separated the two germline ends.

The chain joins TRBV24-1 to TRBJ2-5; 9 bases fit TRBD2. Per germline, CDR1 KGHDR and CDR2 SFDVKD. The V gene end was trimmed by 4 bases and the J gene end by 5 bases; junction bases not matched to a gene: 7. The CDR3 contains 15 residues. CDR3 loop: CATSESGLAWETQYF. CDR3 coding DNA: TGTGCCACCAGTGAGTCGGGACTAGCTTGGGAGACCCAGTACTTC.

The CDR3 DNA reads as TGCAGTGCCCAGGGTCGGGCTCTCCTGACAGGAAACACCATATATTTT. Its translation: CSAQGRALLTGNTIYF. The gene calls are TRBV20-1 and TRBJ1-3, with D possibly matching TRBD1 (5 bases). The CDR3 runs to 16 residues. V shed 6 bases and J shed 4 bases, with 22 bases lying between them. Germline V gene sequence: CDR1 DFQATT, CDR2 SNEGSKA (reference sequence).

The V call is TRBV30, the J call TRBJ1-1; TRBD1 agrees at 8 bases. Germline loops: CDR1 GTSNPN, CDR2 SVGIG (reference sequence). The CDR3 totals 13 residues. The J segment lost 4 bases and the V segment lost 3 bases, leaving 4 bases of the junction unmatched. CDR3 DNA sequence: TGTGCCTGGAGGATTCAGGGGGCCACTGAAGCTTTCTTT. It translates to CAWRIQGATEAFF.

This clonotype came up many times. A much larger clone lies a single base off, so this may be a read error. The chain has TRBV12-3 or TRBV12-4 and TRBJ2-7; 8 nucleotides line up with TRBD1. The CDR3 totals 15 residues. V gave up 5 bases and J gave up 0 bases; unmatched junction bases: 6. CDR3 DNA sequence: TGTGCCAGCAGTCAGGGGACAGGAAACTCCTACGAGCAGTACTTC. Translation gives CASSQGTGNSYEQYF.

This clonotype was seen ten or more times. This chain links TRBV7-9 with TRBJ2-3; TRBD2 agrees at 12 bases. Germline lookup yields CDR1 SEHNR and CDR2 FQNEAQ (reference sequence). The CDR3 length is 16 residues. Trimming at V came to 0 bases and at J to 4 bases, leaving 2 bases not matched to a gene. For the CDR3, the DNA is TGTGCCAGCAGCTTAGCGACTAGCGGGAGCCCAGATACGCAGTATTTT. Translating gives CASSLATSGSPDTQYF.

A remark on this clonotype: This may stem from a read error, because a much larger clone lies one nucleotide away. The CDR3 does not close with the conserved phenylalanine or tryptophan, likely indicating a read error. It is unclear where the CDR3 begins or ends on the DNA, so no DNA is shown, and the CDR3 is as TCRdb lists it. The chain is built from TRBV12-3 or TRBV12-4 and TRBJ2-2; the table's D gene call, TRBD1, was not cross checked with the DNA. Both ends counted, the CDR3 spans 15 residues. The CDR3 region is CASSFMGGSTGELSL.

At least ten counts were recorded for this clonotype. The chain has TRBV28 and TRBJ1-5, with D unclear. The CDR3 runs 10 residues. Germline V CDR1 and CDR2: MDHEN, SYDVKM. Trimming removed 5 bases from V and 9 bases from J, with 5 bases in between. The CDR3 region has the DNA TGTGCCAGCAGTCGGGGGCCCCAGCATTTT. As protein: CASSRGPQHF.

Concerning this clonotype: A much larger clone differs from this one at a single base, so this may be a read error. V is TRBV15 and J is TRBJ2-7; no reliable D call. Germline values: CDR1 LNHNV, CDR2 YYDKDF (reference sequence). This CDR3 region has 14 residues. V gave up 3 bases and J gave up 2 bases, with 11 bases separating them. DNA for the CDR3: TGTGCCACCAGCAGTTTGGGCCCCCCCTACGAGCAGTACTTC. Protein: CATSSLGPPYEQYF. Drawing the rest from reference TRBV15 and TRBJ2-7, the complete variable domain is DAMVIQNPRYQVTQFGKPVTLSCSQTLNHNVMYWYQQKSSQAPKLLFHYYDKDFNNEADTPDNFQSRRPNTSFCFLDIRSPGLGDTAMYLCATSSLGPPYEQYFGPGTRLTVT.

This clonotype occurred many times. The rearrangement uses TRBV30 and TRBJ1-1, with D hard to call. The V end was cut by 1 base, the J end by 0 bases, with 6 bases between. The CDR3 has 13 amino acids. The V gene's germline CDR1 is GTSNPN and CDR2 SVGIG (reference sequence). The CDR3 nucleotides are TGTGCCTGGAGTGCGGAGTTGAACACTGAAGCTTTCTTT. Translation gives CAWSAELNTEAFF.

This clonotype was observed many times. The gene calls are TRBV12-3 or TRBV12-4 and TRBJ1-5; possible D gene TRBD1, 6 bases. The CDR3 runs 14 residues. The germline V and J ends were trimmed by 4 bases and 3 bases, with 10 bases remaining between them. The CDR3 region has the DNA TGTGCCAGCAGTTCGGACAGCTACAATCAGCCCCAGCATTTT. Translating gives CASSSDSYNQPQHF.

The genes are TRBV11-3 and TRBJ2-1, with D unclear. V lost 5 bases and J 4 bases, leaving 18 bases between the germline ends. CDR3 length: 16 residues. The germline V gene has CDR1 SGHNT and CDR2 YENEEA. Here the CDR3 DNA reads TGTGCCAGCAGCCAGAGCTCAGGCTTGCAATACAATGAGCAGTTCTTC. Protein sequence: CASSQSSGLQYNEQFF.

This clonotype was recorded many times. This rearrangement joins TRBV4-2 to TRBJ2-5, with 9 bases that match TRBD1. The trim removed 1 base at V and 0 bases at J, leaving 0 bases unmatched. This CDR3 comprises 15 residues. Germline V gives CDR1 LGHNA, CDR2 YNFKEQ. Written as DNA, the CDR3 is TGTGCCAGCAGCCAAGGACAGGGGGACCAAGAGACCCAGTACTTC. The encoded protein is CASSQGQGDQETQYF.

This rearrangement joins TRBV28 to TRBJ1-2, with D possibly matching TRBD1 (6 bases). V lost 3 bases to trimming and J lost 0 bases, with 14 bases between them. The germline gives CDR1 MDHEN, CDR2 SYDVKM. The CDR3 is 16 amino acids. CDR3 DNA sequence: TGTGCCAGCAGTTTCCTCCTCCGGGACACTAACTATGGCTACACCTTC. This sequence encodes CASSFLLRDTNYGYTF.

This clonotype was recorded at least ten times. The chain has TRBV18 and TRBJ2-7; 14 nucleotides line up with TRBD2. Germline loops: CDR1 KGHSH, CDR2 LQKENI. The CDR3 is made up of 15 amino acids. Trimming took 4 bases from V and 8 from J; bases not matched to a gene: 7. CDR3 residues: CASSHGTSGSLKQYF. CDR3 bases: TGTGCCAGCTCACACGGGACTAGCGGGAGTCTAAAGCAGTACTTC.

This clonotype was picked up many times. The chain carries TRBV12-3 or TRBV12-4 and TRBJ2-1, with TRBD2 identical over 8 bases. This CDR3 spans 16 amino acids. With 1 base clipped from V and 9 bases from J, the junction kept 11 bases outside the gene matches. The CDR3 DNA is TGTGCCAGCAGTTTAGAGGGAGCGGGAGAAGGGAGTGAGCAGTTCTTC. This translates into CASSLEGAGEGSEQFF.